The subject of this entry is one TCR beta chain. Additional DNA sequences in this sample encode the identical CDR3. The data originate from a study of blood T cell repertoires in COVID-19. Recruits, aged about 18 to 100 years, lived in 20 to 30 US areas. CDR3 size: 14 residues. V lost 0 bases and J lost 3, with 9 bases in between. Germline V gene lookup returns CDR1 MNHEY and CDR2 SVGAGI. Data came from immunoSEQ multiplex PCR; TCRdb stores just in-frame clones and leaves some out. The sample consists of roughly 420,000 clones, 88% of them appearing once. V is TRBV6-5 and J is TRBJ2-7; D perhaps matches TRBD1 (6 bases). This sequence was found in a young woman with acute COVID-19. Material for sequencing was PBMCs or T cells enriched from blood (not recorded which). The CDR3 DNA is TGTGCCAGCAGTTACTCGTTCAGGGGCTACGAGCAGTACTTC. As protein: CASSYSFRGYEQYF.